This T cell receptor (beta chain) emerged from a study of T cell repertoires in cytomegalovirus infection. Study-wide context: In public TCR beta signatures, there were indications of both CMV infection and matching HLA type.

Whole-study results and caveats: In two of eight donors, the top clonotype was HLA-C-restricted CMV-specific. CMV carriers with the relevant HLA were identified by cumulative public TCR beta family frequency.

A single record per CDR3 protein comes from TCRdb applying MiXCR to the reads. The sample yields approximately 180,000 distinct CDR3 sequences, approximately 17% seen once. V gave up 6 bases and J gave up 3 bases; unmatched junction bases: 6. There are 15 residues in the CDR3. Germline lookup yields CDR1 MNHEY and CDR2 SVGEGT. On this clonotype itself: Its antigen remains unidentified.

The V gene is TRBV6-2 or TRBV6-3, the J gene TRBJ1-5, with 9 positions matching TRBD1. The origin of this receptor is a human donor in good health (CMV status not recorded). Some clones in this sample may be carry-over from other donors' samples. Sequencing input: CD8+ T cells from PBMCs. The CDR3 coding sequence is TGTGCCAGCAGACCGGACAGGGGATTCAATCAGCCCCAGCATTTT. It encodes CASRPDRGFNQPQHF.